This T cell receptor beta chain originates from a study of T-cell memory formation after mild COVID-19. Broader study findings: The authors left the SARS-CoV-2 specificity of second-wave clones peaking on day 37 unconfirmed.

There are 16 residues in the CDR3. CDR1 is SGHRS and CDR2 is YFSETQ in the germline V gene. V lost 4 bases and J lost 3; bases outside the gene matches: 10. Worth noting for this clonotype: Antigen specificity is unknown.

Constant-segment primers were used for 5'RACE, and the resulting TCR alpha and TCR beta cDNA libraries carried sample barcodes and UMIs. MiXCR, applied by TCRdb to the 5' RACE reads, yields one record per CDR3 protein. The sample gives a few hundred thousand distinct CDR3 sequences, 16% of which show up once; roughly a fifth is in the top ten. The sequence came from a man aged 18 to 35 who had mild COVID-19 (a few samples of this study predate the infection). Cell type and time point are not known. Sequencing input: PBMCs or a T cell subset sorted from them (not recorded which). The J gene is TRBJ2-4, the V gene TRBV5-1, with TRBD1 matching over 7 bases. The CDR3 spells CASSQGQTVGKNIQYF. CDR3 nucleotides: TGCGCCAGCAGCCAGGGACAGACCGTTGGCAAAAACATTCAGTACTTC.